This T cell receptor (beta chain) was found in a study of control samples from healthy donors and cancer patients. There are 13 residues in the CDR3. Per the germline V gene, CDR1 is LNHDA and CDR2 is SQIVND (reference sequence). With V trimmed by 6 bases and J by 11 bases, 10 bases remained unmatched. Here immunoSEQ multiplex PCR was the method, and the copy in TCRdb shows in-frame clones only, minus some. The sample carries tens of thousands of clones, roughly 89% recorded once. This receptor was identified in a woman aged 45 to 65 with colorectal cancer. The J gene is TRBJ1-5, the V gene TRBV19, with 7 positions matching TRBD1. Sequenced material: PBMCs. CDR3 coding DNA: TGTGCCAGTAGCCGAGGACAGGTTGGGTCCCAGCATTTT. Translating it yields CASSRGQVGSQHF.